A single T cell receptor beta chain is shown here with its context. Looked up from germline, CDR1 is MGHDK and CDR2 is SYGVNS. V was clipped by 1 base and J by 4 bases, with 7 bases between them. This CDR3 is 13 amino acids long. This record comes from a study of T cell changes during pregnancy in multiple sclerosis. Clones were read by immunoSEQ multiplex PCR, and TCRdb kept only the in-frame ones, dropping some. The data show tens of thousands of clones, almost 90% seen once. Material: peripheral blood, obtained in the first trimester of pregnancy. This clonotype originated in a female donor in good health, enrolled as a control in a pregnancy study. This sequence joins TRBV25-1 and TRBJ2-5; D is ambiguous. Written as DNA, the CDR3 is TGTGCCAGCAGTGAATTAAAGAGAGAGACCCAGTACTTC. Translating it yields CASSELKRETQYF.